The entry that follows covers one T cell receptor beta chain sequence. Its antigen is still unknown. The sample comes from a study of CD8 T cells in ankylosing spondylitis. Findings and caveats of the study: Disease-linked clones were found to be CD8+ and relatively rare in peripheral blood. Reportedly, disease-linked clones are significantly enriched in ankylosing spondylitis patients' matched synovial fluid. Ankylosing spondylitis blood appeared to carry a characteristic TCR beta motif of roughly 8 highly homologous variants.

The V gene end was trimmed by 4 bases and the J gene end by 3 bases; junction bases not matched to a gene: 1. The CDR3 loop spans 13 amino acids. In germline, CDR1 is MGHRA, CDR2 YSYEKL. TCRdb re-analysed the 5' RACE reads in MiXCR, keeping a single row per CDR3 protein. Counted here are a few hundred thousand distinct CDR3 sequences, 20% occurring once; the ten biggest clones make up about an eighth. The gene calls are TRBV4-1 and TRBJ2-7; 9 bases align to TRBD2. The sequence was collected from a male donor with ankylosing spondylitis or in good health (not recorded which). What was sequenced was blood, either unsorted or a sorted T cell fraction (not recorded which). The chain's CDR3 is CASSRGGDYEQYF. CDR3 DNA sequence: TGCGCCAGCAGCCGCGGGGGGGACTACGAGCAGTACTTC.